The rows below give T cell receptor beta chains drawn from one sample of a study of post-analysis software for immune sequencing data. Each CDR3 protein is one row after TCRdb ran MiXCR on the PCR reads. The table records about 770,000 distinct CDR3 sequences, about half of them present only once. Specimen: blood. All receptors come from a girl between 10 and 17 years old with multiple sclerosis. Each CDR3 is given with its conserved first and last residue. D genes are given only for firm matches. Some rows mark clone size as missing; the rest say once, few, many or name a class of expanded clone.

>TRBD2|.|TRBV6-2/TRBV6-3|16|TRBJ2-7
TGTGCCAGCAGTTACCCCCTAGCGGGAGGTTACTACGAGCAGTACTTC
CASSYPLAGGYYEQYF
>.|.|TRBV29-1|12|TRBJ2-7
TGCAGCGTTGAAAGGTCGGGCTACGAGCAGTACTTC
CSVERSGYEQYF
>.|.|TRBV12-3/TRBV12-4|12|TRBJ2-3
TGTGCCAGCAGTTTCGGGACAAATACGCAGTATTTT
CASSFGTNTQYF
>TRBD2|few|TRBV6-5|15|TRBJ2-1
TGTGCCAGCAGTTTAACCCTAGCGGGTGGGGGTGAGCAGTTCTTC
CASSLTLAGGGEQFF
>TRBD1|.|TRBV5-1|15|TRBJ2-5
TGCGCCAGCAGCAAACAGGGGGCGGAGGGAGAGACCCAGTACTTC
CASSKQGAEGETQYF
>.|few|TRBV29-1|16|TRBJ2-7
TGCAGCGTTGTTGGAACAGGGAACCCTCTCGCCCCCGAGCAGTACTTC
CSVVGTGNPLAPEQYF
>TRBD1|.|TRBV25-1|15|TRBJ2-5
TGTGCCAGCAGTGATACAGGGGCGGGCCAAGAGACCCAGTACTTC
CASSDTGAGQETQYF
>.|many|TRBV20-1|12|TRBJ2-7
TGCAGTGCTAGAAGGGGGGGGGACGAGCAGTACTTC
CSARRGGDEQYF
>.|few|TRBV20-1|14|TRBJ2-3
TGCAGTGCTAACGGGGGGCCTACCACAGATACGCAGTATTTT
CSANGGPTTDTQYF
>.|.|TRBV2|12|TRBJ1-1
TGTGCCAGCAGTGAGGGGGGGTTGAGAGCTTTCTTT
CASSEGGLRAFF
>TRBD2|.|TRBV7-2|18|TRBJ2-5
TGTGCCAGCAGCTTTTCGCTTGGGGAAAGCGGGAGGCGAGAGACCCAGTACTTC
CASSFSLGESGRRETQYF
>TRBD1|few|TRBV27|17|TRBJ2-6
TGTGCCAGCAGGCGGACAGGGAAGTGGGTTGGGGCCAACGTCCTGACTTTC
CASRRTGKWVGANVLTF
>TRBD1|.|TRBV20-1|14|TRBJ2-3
TGCAGTGCTAGAGGACAGGGGCTCACAGATACGCAGTATTTT
CSARGQGLTDTQYF
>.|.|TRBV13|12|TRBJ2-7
TGTGCCAGCAGCTTAGAGGAGGACGAGCAGTACTTC
CASSLEEDEQYF
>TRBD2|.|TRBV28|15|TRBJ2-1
TGTGCCAGCAGTCCCGCGGGACTAGACGACAATGAGCAGTTCTTC
CASSPAGLDDNEQFF
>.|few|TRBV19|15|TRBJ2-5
TGTGCCAGTAGTTCCGCGGGACCCCCACGGGAGACCCAGTACTTC
CASSSAGPPRETQYF
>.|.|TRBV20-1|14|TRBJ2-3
TGCAGTGCTAGTCCGCAACCTTCTACAGATACGCAGTATTTT
CSASPQPSTDTQYF
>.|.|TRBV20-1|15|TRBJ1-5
TGCAGTGCTTTGGACAGAGGAATTCCCAATCAGCCCCAGCATTTT
CSALDRGIPNQPQHF
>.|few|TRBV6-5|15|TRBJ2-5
TGTGCCAGCAGTACCAGGGGAGGCAGGCAAGAGACCCAGTACTTC
CASSTRGGRQETQYF
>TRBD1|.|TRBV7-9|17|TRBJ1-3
TGTGCCAGCAGCACCTCCACCGGGACAGCAACTGGAAACACCATATATTTT
CASSTSTGTATGNTIYF
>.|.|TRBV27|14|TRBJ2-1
TGTGCCAGCAGTTTGGTAGCGGTCGACAATGAGCAGTTCTTC
CASSLVAVDNEQFF
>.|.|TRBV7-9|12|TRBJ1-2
TGTGCCAGCAGCTTAGCTACCTATGGCTACACCTTC
CASSLATYGYTF
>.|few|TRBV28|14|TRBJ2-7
TGTGCCAGCAGTTTAGACGTGGGGGCGGACGAGCAGTACTTC
CASSLDVGADEQYF